Sequencing of this T cell receptor (beta chain) was carried out in a study of cytotoxic CD8 clonotypes in ibrutinib-treated CLL. Study summary: On average, over 80,000 productive rearrangements and around 260,000 productive templates per sample. Overall study results and limits: Collection times varied between progressing and sustained-remission patients. Rare overall, public clonotypes shrank or held steady under therapy.

The planned depth of sequencing spanned 1 in 200,000 to 1 in 1 million T cells. Method: immunoSEQ multiplex PCR; TCRdb's copy keeps in-frame clones and lacks some. The sample shows some 93,000 clones, about 72% of them seen only once. This clone was detected only once. As yet, its antigen is unknown. The TCR comes from a human donor with chronic lymphocytic leukemia. The material sequenced was PBMCs, taken after 12 months of ibrutinib treatment.

CDR3 coding DNA: TGCGCCAGCCCATCCACGGGTTGGAGCTATGGCTACACCTTC. Residues: CASPSTGWSYGYTF. V and J are TRBV10-1 and TRBJ1-2; the D is unclear. The CDR3 totals 14 residues. Germline V gene data show CDR1 as WNHNN and CDR2 as SYGVQD (reference sequence). V lost 8 bases and J lost 4, with 17 bases in between.